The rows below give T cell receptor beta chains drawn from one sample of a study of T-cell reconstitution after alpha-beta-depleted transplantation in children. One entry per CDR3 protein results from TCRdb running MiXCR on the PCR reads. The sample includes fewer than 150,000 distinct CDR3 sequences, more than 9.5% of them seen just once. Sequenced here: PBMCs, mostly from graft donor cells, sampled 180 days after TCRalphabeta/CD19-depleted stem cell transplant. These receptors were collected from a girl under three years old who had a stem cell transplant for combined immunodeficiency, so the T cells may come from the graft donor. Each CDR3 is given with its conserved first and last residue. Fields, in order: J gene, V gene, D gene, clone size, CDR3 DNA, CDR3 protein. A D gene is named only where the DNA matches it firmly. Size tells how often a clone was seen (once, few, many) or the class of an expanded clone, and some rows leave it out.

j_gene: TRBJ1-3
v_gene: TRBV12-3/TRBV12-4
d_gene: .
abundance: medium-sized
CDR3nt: TGTGCCAGCAGTTTATGGCCAGGATTCTCTGGAAACACCATATATTTT
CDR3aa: CASSLWPGFSGNTIYF

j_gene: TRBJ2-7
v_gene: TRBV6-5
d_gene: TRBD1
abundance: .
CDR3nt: TGTGCCAGCAGTTGGGGGACAGGGACCTACGAGCAGTACTTC
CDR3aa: CASSWGTGTYEQYF

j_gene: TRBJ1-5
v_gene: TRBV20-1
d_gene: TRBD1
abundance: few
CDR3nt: TGCAGTGCTAGGGGACAGGGACCAAATCAGCCCCAGCATTTT
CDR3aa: CSARGQGPNQPQHF

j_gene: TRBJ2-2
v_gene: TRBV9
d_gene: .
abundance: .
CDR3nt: TGTGCCAGCAGCGTACGGAGTCCCGGGGAGCTGTTTTTT
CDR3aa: CASSVRSPGELFF

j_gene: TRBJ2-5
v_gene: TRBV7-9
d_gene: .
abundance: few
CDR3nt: TGTGCCAGCAGCCGATCCGGGGAGACCCAGTACTTC
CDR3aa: CASSRSGETQYF

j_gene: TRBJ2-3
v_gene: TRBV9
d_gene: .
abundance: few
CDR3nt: TGTGCCAGCAGCCGGGACCGCAGCACAGATACGCAGTATTTT
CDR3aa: CASSRDRSTDTQYF

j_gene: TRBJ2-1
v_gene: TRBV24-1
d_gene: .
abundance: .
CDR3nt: TGTGCCACCAGTGAGGGTCAGGGGGGAATTAATGAGCAGTTCTTC
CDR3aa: CATSEGQGGINEQFF

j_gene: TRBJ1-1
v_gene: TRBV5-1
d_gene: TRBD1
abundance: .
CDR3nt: TGCGCCAGCAGCTGGAGTGGGGACAGGGGAGGCACTGAAGCTTTCTTT
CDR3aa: CASSWSGDRGGTEAFF

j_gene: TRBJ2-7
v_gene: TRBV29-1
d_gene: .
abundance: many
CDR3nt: TGCAGCGTTGAGGATGGCGTCAGGAACGAGCAGTACTTC
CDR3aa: CSVEDGVRNEQYF

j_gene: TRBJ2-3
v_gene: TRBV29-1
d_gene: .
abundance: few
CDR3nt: TGCAGCGTTGCGAAGCGACTCAGCACAGATACGCAGTATTTT
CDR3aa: CSVAKRLSTDTQYF

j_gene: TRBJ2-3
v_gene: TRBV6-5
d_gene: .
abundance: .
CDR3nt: TGTGCCAGCAGTTATCAGCTCCGAGGGGGCACAGATACGCAGTATTTT
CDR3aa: CASSYQLRGGTDTQYF

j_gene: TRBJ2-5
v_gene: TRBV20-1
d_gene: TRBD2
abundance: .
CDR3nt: TGCAGTGCTACTCAGGGACTAGCGGAGGGGGTAGGCCAGTACTTC
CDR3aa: CSATQGLAEGVGQYF

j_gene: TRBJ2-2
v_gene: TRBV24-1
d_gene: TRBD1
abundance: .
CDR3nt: TGTGCCACCAGTGATTGGGACAGGGGGCTTGGCTCGGGTACCGGGGAGCTGTTTTTT
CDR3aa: CATSDWDRGLGSGTGELFF

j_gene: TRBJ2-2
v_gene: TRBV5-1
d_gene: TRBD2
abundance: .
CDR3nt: TGCGCCAGCAGCTTGGTGGATAGCGGGATACCCGGGGAGCTGTTTTTT
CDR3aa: CASSLVDSGIPGELFF

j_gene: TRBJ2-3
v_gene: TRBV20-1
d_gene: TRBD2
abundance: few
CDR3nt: TGCAGTGCTAGAACCTCGGGGACTAGCGGGAGTGCAGATACGCAGTATTTT
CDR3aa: CSARTSGTSGSADTQYF

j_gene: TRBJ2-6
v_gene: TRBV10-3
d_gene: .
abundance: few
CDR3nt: TGTGCCATCACGACCTCTGGGGCCAACGTCCTGACTTTC
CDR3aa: CAITTSGANVLTF

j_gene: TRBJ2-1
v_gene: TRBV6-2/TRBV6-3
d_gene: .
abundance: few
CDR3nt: TGTGCCAGCAGTAAAGACTCCTACAATGAGCAGTTCTTC
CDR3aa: CASSKDSYNEQFF